This T cell receptor (beta chain) was identified during a study of T-cell reconstitution after alpha-beta-depleted transplantation in children (dated by TCRdb to between 2015 and 2016). Background for the entire study: Using TCR repertoire profiling, the study quantitatively followed how T-cell immune reconstitution unfolded in children after TCRalphabeta/CD19-depleted allogeneic hematopoietic cell transplantation. Study-wide findings and limitations: Over subsequent months, a decline in hyperexpanded clone frequencies was noted, and after one year, T-cell counts and TCRbeta diversity were mostly ascribed to newly produced T cells. The apparently early recovery of alphabetaT-cell counts about two months after transplant reportedly depended on only several hundred rapidly expanded clones that came from non-depleted graft cells. In some patients, high TCRbeta diversity at day 60 was attributed to recipient T cells and intrathymic progenitors that had survived conditioning.

In its sample, this clonotype was seen a few times. Its antigen remains unidentified. Nothing much larger sits one base from this clone, and base qualities are not available. The protocol used for the library was PCR. These reads were obtained on an Illumina HiSeq 2500. TCR libraries were prepared with molecular barcoding, using unique molecular identifiers to normalize TCRbeta repertoire quantification. TCRdb cleaned the public reads at Q25 with fastp, built clones with MiXCR and kept in-frame beta chains. When rows share a CDR3 protein, they turn into one entry using the most common DNA and genes. In all, the sample holds around 100,000 distinct CDR3 sequences, and about 6.8% of those were seen once. Approximately 16% of the sample goes to the ten largest clones. What the treatment or condition label conveys for this sample: allogeneic hematopoietic cell transplantation with graft depleted of TCRalphabeta T cells and CD19 B cells. The transplant recipients were children given TCRalphabeta/CD19-depleted allogeneic hematopoietic cell grafts.

CDR1 MDHEN and CDR2 SYDVKM are derived from the germline V gene. V drops 7 bases and J drops 8 bases, leaving 11 bases in between. The CDR3 sequence holds 12 residues, the cysteine and phenylalanine included. The CDR3 DNA has 36 bases and is translated from base 1. This receptor was obtained from a boy between 2 and 10 years old with acute lymphoblastic leukemia, due to receive a stem cell transplant. The chain uses TRBV28 and TRBJ1-4; matching of 5 bases hints at TRBD1 as the D gene. The material sequenced was PBMCs, taken before TCRalphabeta/CD19-depleted stem cell transplant. CDR3 sequence: CASTDTGEKLFF. The sequence in DNA is TGTGCCAGCACCGATACAGGAGAAAAACTGTTTTTT.